This T cell receptor (beta chain) originates from a study of control samples from healthy donors and cancer patients. The CDR3 covers 16 residues. V was pared by 0 bases and J by 4 bases, with 14 bases between. The germline gives CDR1 LGHNA, CDR2 YNFKEQ. The repertoire was sequenced with immunoSEQ multiplex PCR; TCRdb's copy has only in-frame clones and lacks some. In the table there are approximately 150,000 clones, approximately 94% of which are singletons. The chain uses TRBV4-2 and TRBJ2-3; tentatively, D is TRBD2 (5 bases). The material sequenced was PBMCs. This sequence originates from a man aged 55-75 years with colorectal cancer. CDR3 sequence: CASSQDLEGWADTQYF. The CDR3 region has the DNA TGTGCCAGCAGCCAAGATTTAGAGGGTTGGGCAGATACGCAGTATTTT.